The 24 T cell receptor beta chains in this list originate from one sample, sequenced in a study of brain metastases from non-small cell lung cancer (dated by TCRdb to between 2018 and 2020). Library method: the immunoSEQ multiplex PCR assay. The table comes from immuneACCESS by way of TCRdb, which keeps in-frame sequences with V and J called. Part of the clones is missing from these tables; in studies checked, under half for an unresolved V gene and the rest for unknown reasons. Counted in this sample were roughly 4,500 clones; roughly four fifths of them appeared once. The biggest ten clones account for approximately 5% of the sample. Sequencing was carried out using tumor-adjacent normal tissue. These TCRs come from a donor over 35 with non-small cell lung cancer.

The chain has TRBV7-2 and TRBJ2-2; D is unresolved. CDR3 length: 13 amino acids. Germline-derived CDR1 and CDR2 are SGHTA and FQGNSA. CDR3 nucleotides: TGTGCGACCAGACCCTCTTCACCCGGGGAGCTGTTTTTT. Its protein is CATRPSSPGELFF.

The J gene is TRBJ2-1, the V gene TRBV27; 7 bases are a match to TRBD1. J lost 4 bases, V lost 4 bases, and 10 bases had no gene match. CDR3 size: 16 residues. Germline V gene data show CDR1 as MNHEY and CDR2 as SMNVEV (reference sequence). CDR3 sequence: CASSSRRTGEYNEQFF. The CDR3, as DNA: TGTGCCAGCAGTTCCCGCCGGACAGGAGAATACAATGAGCAGTTCTTC.

The J gene is TRBJ2-7, the V gene TRBV27, with D uncertain. V was clipped by 0 bases and J by 2 bases, with 17 bases between them. Germline V gene lookup returns CDR1 MNHEY and CDR2 SMNVEV (reference sequence). The CDR3 spans 17 residues. The CDR3 here is CASSLSRLSESAYEQYF. CDR3 in DNA: TGTGCCAGCAGTTTATCTCGTTTGTCAGAATCTGCCTACGAGCAGTACTTC.

This rearrangement joins TRBV29-1 to TRBJ1-2; D possibly corresponds to TRBD1 (6 bases). Germline V CDR1 and CDR2: SQVTM, ANQGSEA. V was cut by 4 bases and J by 7 bases, with 10 bases left in between. The CDR3 sequence is 11 residues long. The DNA for the CDR3 is TGCAGCGTTGGATCACAGGGTGGCTACACCTTC. Amino acid sequence: CSVGSQGGYTF.

The V and J genes are TRBV28 and TRBJ2-7, with TRBD2 identical over 7 bases. The trim removed 6 bases at V and 0 bases at J, leaving 5 bases unmatched. The CDR3 extends over 14 amino acids. Germline assignment: CDR1 MDHEN and CDR2 SYDVKM. CDR3 loop: CASRGEGASYEQYF. CDR3 bases: TGTGCCAGCAGGGGGGAGGGAGCCTCCTACGAGCAGTACTTC.

The chain has TRBV6-1 and TRBJ1-1; 8 nucleotides line up with TRBD1. V trimming: 3 bases; J trimming: 2 bases; junction bases outside the gene matches: 8. Germline loops: CDR1 MNHNS, CDR2 SASEGT. This CDR3 spans 16 amino acids. CDR3 nucleotide sequence: TGTGCCAGCAGTGACCAATTGACAGGGGTAAACACTGAAGCTTTCTTT. Amino acid sequence: CASSDQLTGVNTEAFF.

The chain is built from TRBV19 and TRBJ2-2, with unresolved D. V lost 2 bases and J lost 6, with 16 bases in between. This CDR3 comprises 16 residues. Germline CDR1 and CDR2: LNHDA and SQIVND (reference sequence). The CDR3 is CASSITSSVQPGELFF. In nucleotides, the CDR3 is TGTGCCAGTAGTATAACTTCCAGCGTCCAACCCGGGGAGCTGTTTTTT.

The chain links TRBV5-5 to TRBJ1-2, with unresolved D. Germline CDR1 and CDR2: SGHKS and YYEKEE (reference sequence). The V gene lost 4 bases and the J gene lost 1 base, with 8 bases spanning the gap. The CDR3 runs 13 residues. CDR3 sequence reads: CASSQDLNYGYTF. CDR3 bases: TGTGCCAGCAGCCAGGATCTTAACTATGGCTACACCTTC.

J is TRBJ2-5 and V is TRBV6-2 or TRBV6-3; D call uncertain. Germline-derived CDR1 and CDR2 are MNHEY and SVGEGT. CDR3 length: 13 residues. Trimming took 2 bases from V and 5 from J, leaving 9 bases between them. CDR3 bases: TGTGCCAGCAGTTACCTCAGCGTGGAGACCCAGTACTTC. Amino acid sequence: CASSYLSVETQYF.

About this clone: The junction departs from germline at one end; a sequencing error may be responsible. V and J are TRBV25-1 and TRBJ2-2; D gene unclear. The germline V gene has CDR1 MGHDK and CDR2 SYGVNS. CDR3 length equals 14 residues. CDR3 residues: CTSSESGYTGELFF. CDR3 sequence (DNA): TGTACCAGCAGTGAATCCGGTTACACCGGGGAGCTGTTTTTT.

This chain uses TRBV27 with TRBJ2-3; D may match TRBD1 or TRBD2 (5 bases each). The CDR3 contains 15 residues. Trimming shortened V by 7 bases and J by 0 bases, and 14 bases separated the two germline ends. CDR1 is MNHEY and CDR2 is SMNVEV in the germline V gene (reference sequence). CDR3 in amino acids: CASTPVGASTDTQYF. Written as DNA, the CDR3 is TGTGCCAGCACCCCCGTCGGGGCCAGCACAGATACGCAGTATTTT.

This clone turned up a few times. The chain combines TRBV2 with TRBJ1-6, with a tentative D call TRBD1 (5 bases). V lost 3 bases, J lost 15 bases, and 21 bases lay in between. The CDR3 runs to 15 residues. The germline CDR1 and CDR2 sequences are SNHLY and FYNNEI. The CDR3 DNA is TGTGCCAGCAGTGATGCCCTGGGGCCGGCTTCAGGCCTCCACTTT. Translation: CASSDALGPASGLHF.

V gene TRBV20-1 combines with J gene TRBJ1-4, with D possibly matching TRBD1 (5 bases). There are 11 residues in the CDR3. Germline CDR1 is DFQATT and CDR2 is SNEGSKA (reference sequence). Between the trimmed V and J ends, which lost 6 bases and 8 bases, there was a span of 10 bases. The CDR3 coding sequence is TGCAGTGCGGGGCGAGCCGAAAAACTGTTTTTT. Translation gives CSAGRAEKLFF.

The CDR3 spells CASSSPGGESYNSPLHF. The CDR3 region has the DNA TGTGCCAGCAGTTCTCCGGGGGGCGAGTCCTATAATTCACCCCTCCACTTT. The chain carries TRBV28 and TRBJ1-6, with D possibly matching TRBD1 (6 bases). Germline-derived CDR1 and CDR2 are MDHEN and SYDVKM. V was cut by 4 bases and J by 1 base, with 14 bases left in between. CDR3 length: 17 residues.

This rearrangement joins TRBV29-1 to TRBJ2-7; TRBD1 matches 7 bases. CDR1 SQVTM and CDR2 ANQGSEA come from the germline V gene. The CDR3 spans 15 residues. Trimming cost V 4 bases and J 6 bases; bases outside gene matches: 15. CDR3 loop: CSVVGQGVLQGEQYF. DNA of the CDR3: TGCAGCGTTGTGGGCCAGGGGGTTCTTCAGGGCGAGCAGTACTTC.

The chain joins TRBV14 to TRBJ2-1; TRBD1 matches 11 bases. J lost 9 bases, V lost 4 bases, and 5 bases had no gene match. Germline CDR1 is SGHDN and CDR2 is FVKESK. The length of the CDR3 is 14 residues. CDR3 sequence reads: CASSPRDRGFEQFF. In DNA form, the CDR3 reads TGTGCCAGCAGCCCCCGGGACAGGGGGTTTGAGCAGTTCTTC.

The V call is TRBV4-2, the J call TRBJ2-5; TRBD1 agrees at 8 bases. This CDR3 has 17 amino acids. J was trimmed by 2 bases and V by 6 bases; bases with no gene match: 14. Germline lookup yields CDR1 LGHNA and CDR2 YNFKEQ. The CDR3 region is CASSGGTRTGTQETQYF. CDR3 in DNA: TGTGCCAGCAGTGGGGGGACGAGGACAGGGACTCAAGAGACCCAGTACTTC.

This clone has a handful of counts. The CDR3 reads CSVESVGSYGYTF. The CDR3 nucleotides read TGCAGCGTTGAGTCCGTCGGATCGTATGGCTACACCTTC. The gene calls are TRBV29-1 and TRBJ1-2; D remains unclear. The germline V and J ends were trimmed by 3 bases and 5 bases, with 13 bases remaining between them. The length of the CDR3 is 13 residues. Germline-derived CDR1 and CDR2 are SQVTM and ANQGSEA.

J is TRBJ1-5 and V is TRBV7-8, with D maybe TRBD1 (5 bases). V was shortened by 4 bases and J by 4 bases, with 14 bases between the two germline ends. CDR3 length: 15 amino acids. In germline, CDR1 is SGHVS, CDR2 FQNEAQ. DNA of the CDR3: TGTGCCAGCAGCTCGACAGATGGTCCTAATCAGCCCCAGCATTTT. Protein sequence: CASSSTDGPNQPQHF.

The chain couples TRBV18 to TRBJ2-7, with TRBD1 identical over 9 bases. This CDR3 spans 14 amino acids. After removal of 3 bases from V and 2 bases from J, the junction contained 2 bases not matched to a gene. Germline CDR1 KGHSH, CDR2 LQKENI. CDR3 residues: CASSPGTGTYEQYF. The CDR3, as DNA: TGTGCCAGCTCACCCGGGACAGGGACCTACGAGCAGTACTTC.

The chain couples TRBV7-2 to TRBJ1-1, with D tentatively TRBD1 (6 bases). The CDR3 spans 15 residues. Germline V CDR1 and CDR2: SGHTA, FQGNSA. Trimming stripped 6 bases from V and 2 bases from J, with 16 bases between. The CDR3 bases are TGTGCCAGCAGGTCCCCGACAGGAATAAACACTGAAGCTTTCTTT. This sequence encodes CASRSPTGINTEAFF.

This sequence joins TRBV23-1 and TRBJ2-1; D is unresolved. TRBV23-1 counts as an open reading frame of uncertain function. The CDR3 is 11 residues long. Trimming pared 5 bases from V and 7 bases from J, leaving 6 bases between. The CDR3 loop is CASSSTNEQFF. CDR3 nucleotides: TGCGCCAGCAGTTCTACGAATGAGCAGTTCTTC.

V is TRBV27 and J is TRBJ1-5, with 8 bases fitting TRBD1. The CDR3 contains 15 residues. CDR1 MNHEY and CDR2 SMNVEV come from the germline V gene (reference sequence). With V trimmed by 4 bases and J by 4 bases, 6 bases remained unmatched. Here the CDR3 DNA reads TGTGCCAGCAGTTCCCGACAGGGGCGGAATCAGCCCCAGCATTTT. Protein: CASSSRQGRNQPQHF.

This clone was seen a single time. The chain carries TRBV6-2 or TRBV6-3 and TRBJ2-7; TRBD1 is a possible D gene (7 bases). V lost 2 bases to trimming and J lost 0 bases, with 20 bases between them. Germline-derived CDR1 and CDR2 are MNHEY and SVGEGT. This CDR3 is built from 18 residues. The CDR3 nucleotides read TGTGCCAGCAGTTACCCCGACAGGGACTGGGGCCCCTCCTACGAGCAGTACTTC. Translated: CASSYPDRDWGPSYEQYF.